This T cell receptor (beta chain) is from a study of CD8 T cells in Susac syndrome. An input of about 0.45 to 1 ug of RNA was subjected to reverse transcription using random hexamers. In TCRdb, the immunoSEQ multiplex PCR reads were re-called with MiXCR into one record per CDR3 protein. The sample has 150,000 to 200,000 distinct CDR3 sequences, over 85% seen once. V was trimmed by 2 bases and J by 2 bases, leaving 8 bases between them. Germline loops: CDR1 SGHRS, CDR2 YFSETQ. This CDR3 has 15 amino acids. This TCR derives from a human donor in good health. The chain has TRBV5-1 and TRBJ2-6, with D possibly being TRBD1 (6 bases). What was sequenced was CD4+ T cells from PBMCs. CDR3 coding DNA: TGCGCCAGCAGCTTTACAGGGACTGGGGCCAACGTCCTGACTTTC. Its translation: CASSFTGTGANVLTF.